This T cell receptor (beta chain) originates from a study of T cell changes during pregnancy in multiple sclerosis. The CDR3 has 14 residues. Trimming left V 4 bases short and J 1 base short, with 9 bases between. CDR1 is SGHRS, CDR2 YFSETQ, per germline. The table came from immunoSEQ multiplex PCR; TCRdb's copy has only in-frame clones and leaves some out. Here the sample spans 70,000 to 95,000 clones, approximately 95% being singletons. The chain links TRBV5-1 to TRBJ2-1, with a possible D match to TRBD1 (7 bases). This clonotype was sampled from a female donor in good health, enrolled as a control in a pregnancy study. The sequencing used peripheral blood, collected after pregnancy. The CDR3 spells CASSQGGSYNEQFF. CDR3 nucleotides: TGCGCCAGCAGCCAGGGGGGATCCTACAATGAGCAGTTCTTC.